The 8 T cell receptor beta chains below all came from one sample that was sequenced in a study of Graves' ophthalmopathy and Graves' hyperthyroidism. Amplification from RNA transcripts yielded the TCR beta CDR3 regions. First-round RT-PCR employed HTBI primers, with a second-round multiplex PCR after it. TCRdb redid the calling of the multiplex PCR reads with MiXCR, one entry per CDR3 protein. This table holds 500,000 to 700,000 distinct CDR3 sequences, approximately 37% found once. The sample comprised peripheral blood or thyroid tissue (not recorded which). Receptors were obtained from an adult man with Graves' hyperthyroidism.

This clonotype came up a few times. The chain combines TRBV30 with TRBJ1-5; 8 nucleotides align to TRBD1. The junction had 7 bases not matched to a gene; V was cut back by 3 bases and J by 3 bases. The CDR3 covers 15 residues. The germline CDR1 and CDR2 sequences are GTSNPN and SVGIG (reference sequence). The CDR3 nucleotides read TGTGCCTGGAGACTACAGGGGGGAACCAATCAGCCCCAGCATTTT. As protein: CAWRLQGGTNQPQHF. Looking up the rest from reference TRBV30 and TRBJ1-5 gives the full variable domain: SQTIHQWPATLVQPVGSPLSLECTVEGTSNPNLYWYRQAAGRGLQLLFYSVGIGQISSEVPQNLSASRPQDRQFILSSKKLLLSDSGFYLCAWRLQGGTNQPQHFGDGTRLSIL.

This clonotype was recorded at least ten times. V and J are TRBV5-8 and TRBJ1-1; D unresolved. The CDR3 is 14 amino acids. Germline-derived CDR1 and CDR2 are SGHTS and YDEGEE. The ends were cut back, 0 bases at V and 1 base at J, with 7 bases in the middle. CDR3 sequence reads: CASSLGEQNTEAFF. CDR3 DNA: TGTGCCAGCAGCTTGGGAGAACAGAACACTGAAGCTTTCTTT.

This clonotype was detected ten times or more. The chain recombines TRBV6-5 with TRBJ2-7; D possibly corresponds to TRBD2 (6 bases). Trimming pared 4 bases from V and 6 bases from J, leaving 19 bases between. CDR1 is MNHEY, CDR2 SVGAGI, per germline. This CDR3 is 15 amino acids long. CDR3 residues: CASSSRDGELGEQYF. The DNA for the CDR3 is TGTGCCAGCAGTTCGCGGGACGGTGAGCTCGGCGAGCAGTACTTC.

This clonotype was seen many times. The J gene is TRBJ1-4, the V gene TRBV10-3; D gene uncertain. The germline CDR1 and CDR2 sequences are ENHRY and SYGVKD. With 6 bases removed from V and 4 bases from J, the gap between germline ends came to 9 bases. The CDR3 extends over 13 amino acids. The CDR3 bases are TGTGCCATCAGGAAGGACGGTAATGAAAAACTGTTTTTT. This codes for CAIRKDGNEKLFF.

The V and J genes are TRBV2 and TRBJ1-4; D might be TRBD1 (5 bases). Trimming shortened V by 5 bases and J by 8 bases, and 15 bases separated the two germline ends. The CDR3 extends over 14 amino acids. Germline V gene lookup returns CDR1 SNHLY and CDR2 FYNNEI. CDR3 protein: CASSPTREVEKLFF. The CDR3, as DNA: TGTGCCAGCAGTCCTACCAGGGAGGTCGAAAAACTGTTTTTT.

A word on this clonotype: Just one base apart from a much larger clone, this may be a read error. CDR3 sequence: CAISYSGWGSNQPQHF. The CDR3 DNA follows: TGTGCCATCAGTTACAGCGGATGGGGGAGCAATCAGCCCCAGCATTTT. This chain uses TRBV10-3 with TRBJ1-5; perhaps TRBD1 as D (5 bases). This CDR3 is 16 amino acids long. The V gene's germline CDR1 is ENHRY and CDR2 SYGVKD. Trimming removed 5 bases at V and 1 base at J, with 15 bases between.

The CDR3 DNA follows: TGTGCCACCGAGCGGGACTACACCTTC. Translation: CATERDYTF. J is TRBJ1-2 and V is TRBV2; the D is unclear. Trimming shortened V by 10 bases and J by 10 bases, and 10 bases separated the two germline ends. The CDR3 totals 9 residues. The germline V gene has CDR1 SNHLY and CDR2 FYNNEI. Together with reference TRBV2 and TRBJ1-2, the CDR3 gives the full variable domain: EPEVTQTPSHQVTQMGQEVILRCVPISNHLYFYWYRQILGQKVEFLVSFYNNEISEKSEIFDDQFSVERPDGSNFTLKIRSTKLEDSAMYFCATERDYTFGSGTRLTVV.

CDR3 DNA sequence: TGTGCCAGCAGCTTTATCACTAGGCCAGTTAACGAGCAGTACTTC. Its translation: CASSFITRPVNEQYF. The chain is built from TRBV7-2 and TRBJ2-7; perhaps TRBD2 as D (5 bases). The CDR3 is made up of 15 amino acids. CDR1 is SGHTA and CDR2 is FQGNSA in the germline V gene. Between the trimmed V and J ends, which lost 3 bases and 5 bases, there was a span of 17 bases.